This is a list of T cell receptor beta chains from one sample in a study of CD8 T cells in ankylosing spondylitis. TCRdb processed the 5' RACE reads anew with MiXCR; each CDR3 protein has one entry. The sample contains about 130,000 distinct CDR3 sequences, about 7% of which appear only once. What was sequenced was blood, either unsorted or a sorted T cell fraction (not recorded which). All receptors derive from a female donor with ankylosing spondylitis or in good health (not recorded which). Both conserved end residues are part of each CDR3. D genes are given only for firm matches. Clone size is not always given. Where it is, it says once, few, many or a class for expanded clones.

j_call | d_call | v_call | clone_size | cdr3_aa | cdr3_nt
TRBJ1-5 | . | TRBV29-1 | . | CSVQTSVNQPQHF | TGCAGCGTCCAAACGTCGGTCAATCAGCCCCAGCATTTT
TRBJ2-1 | . | TRBV20-1 | . | CSARDIGRRNEQFF | TGCAGTGCTAGAGATATAGGCCGAAGGAATGAGCAGTTCTTC
TRBJ2-1 | TRBD1 | TRBV30 | many | CAWSPGTGMREQFF | TGTGCCTGGAGTCCTGGGACAGGGATGCGTGAGCAGTTCTTC
TRBJ1-2 | . | TRBV30 | . | CAWRERSGDGYTF | TGTGCCTGGAGGGAGCGCTCAGGAGATGGCTACACCTTC
TRBJ1-1 | TRBD1 | TRBV29-1 | many | CSARTGGITEAFF | TGCAGCGCCCGGACAGGGGGCATAACTGAAGCTTTCTTT
TRBJ2-1 | . | TRBV5-1 | many | CASSFLSYNEQFF | TGCGCCAGCAGCTTCCTGTCCTACAATGAGCAGTTCTTC
TRBJ2-1 | TRBD2 | TRBV12-3/TRBV12-4 | many | CASSSGGARNEQFF | TGTGCCAGCAGTTCCGGGGGGGCTAGGAATGAGCAGTTCTTC
TRBJ1-2 | . | TRBV12-2 | few | CASRLRSLGGGGYTF | TGTGCAAGTCGCTTAAGATCTTTGGGAGGAGGGGGCTACACCTTC
TRBJ1-2 | . | TRBV20-1 | many | CSARDSMNYGYTF | TGCAGTGCTAGAGATTCGATGAACTATGGCTACACCTTC
TRBJ1-3 | . | TRBV28 | many | CASSLTGPISGNTIYF | TGTGCCAGCAGTTTAACAGGGCCGATCTCTGGAAACACCATATATTTT
TRBJ2-2 | . | TRBV5-1 | . | CASSLLRLANTGELFF | TGCGCCAGCAGCTTGTTGCGCCTAGCGAACACCGGGGAGCTGTTTTTT
TRBJ2-3 | . | TRBV24-1 | many | CATSASVGLGNLDTQYF | TGTGCCACCAGTGCCTCGGTGGGGTTGGGTAACTTGGATACGCAGTATTTT
TRBJ1-2 | TRBD1 | TRBV5-6 | many | CASSAGQGIGYTF | TGTGCCAGCAGCGCGGGACAGGGGATTGGCTACACCTTC
TRBJ2-5 | . | TRBV7-2 | . | CASSPGVQETQYF | TGTGCCAGCAGCCCAGGCGTTCAAGAGACCCAGTACTTC
TRBJ1-4 | . | TRBV20-1 | many | CSAGSSFNEKLFF | TGCAGTGCCGGGTCATCCTTTAATGAAAAACTGTTTTTT
TRBJ1-6 | TRBD1 | TRBV7-2 | few | CASSPGQAPLPLHF | TGTGCCAGCAGCCCCGGACAGGCCCCTTTACCCCTCCACTTT
TRBJ1-3 | TRBD1 | TRBV4-1 | many | CASSQWPGQGSGNTIYF | TGCGCCAGCAGCCAATGGCCCGGACAGGGGTCTGGAAACACCATATATTTT
TRBJ2-1 | . | TRBV29-1 | many | CSVDGGTSSYNEQFF | TGCAGCGTTGATGGGGGAACATCCTCCTACAATGAGCAGTTCTTC
TRBJ2-1 | . | TRBV7-6 | few | CASSPRTPSSYNEQFF | TGTGCCAGCAGTCCGAGGACGCCGAGCTCCTACAATGAGCAGTTCTTC
TRBJ1-5 | . | TRBV29-1 | many | CSVADGFLGNQPQHF | TGCAGCGTCGCGGACGGGTTTTTGGGCAATCAGCCCCAGCATTTT
TRBJ1-1 | . | TRBV14 | many | CASSSRLEAFF | TGTGCCAGCAGCTCCCGCTTAGAAGCTTTCTTT
TRBJ1-1 | . | TRBV7-9 | many | CASSRGTVNTEAFF | TGTGCCAGCAGCCGAGGTACGGTGAACACTGAAGCTTTCTTT
TRBJ2-2 | . | TRBV12-3/TRBV12-4 | many | CASSATRTGELFF | TGTGCCAGCAGTGCCACCCGGACCGGGGAGCTGTTTTTT
TRBJ2-5 | . | TRBV2 | many | CASSLSGVRETQYF | TGTGCCAGCAGCCTAAGTGGGGTACGGGAGACCCAGTACTTC
TRBJ2-5 | . | TRBV7-2 | many | CASSLDYQGTQYF | TGTGCCAGCAGCTTAGACTATCAGGGGACCCAGTACTTC
TRBJ1-5 | . | TRBV12-3/TRBV12-4 | many | CASTGLDSNQPQHF | TGTGCCAGCACCGGTTTAGATAGCAATCAGCCCCAGCATTTT
TRBJ2-3 | . | TRBV5-1 | many | CASSPDGSSTDTQYF | TGCGCCAGCAGCCCGGACGGCTCTAGCACAGATACGCAGTATTTT
TRBJ1-5 | TRBD1 | TRBV3-1 | many | CASSRDRGKYQPQHF | TGTGCCAGCAGCCGGGACAGGGGGAAATATCAGCCCCAGCATTTT
TRBJ2-1 | . | TRBV7-9 | many | CASSRTETYNEQFF | TGTGCCAGCAGCCGGACAGAAACCTACAATGAGCAGTTCTTC
TRBJ1-2 | . | TRBV11-2 | . | CASSLEGDGYTF | TGTGCCAGCAGCTTAGAGGGTGATGGCTACACCTTC
TRBJ1-5 | TRBD1 | TRBV12-3/TRBV12-4 | many | CASATGDGNQPQHF | TGTGCCAGTGCTACAGGGGACGGCAATCAGCCCCAGCATTTT
TRBJ2-3 | TRBD2 | TRBV4-2 | many | CATDPGGLGTDTQYF | TGTGCCACCGACCCGGGGGGTCTTGGCACAGATACGCAGTATTTT
TRBJ1-4 | . | TRBV18 | many | CASSPSGGGLEKLFF | TGTGCCAGCTCACCGTCTGGCGGGGGGCTTGAAAAACTGTTTTTT
TRBJ2-4 | . | TRBV5-1 | many | CASSLGPAGQAKNIQYF | TGCGCCAGCAGCTTGGGCCCAGCAGGGCAAGCCAAAAACATTCAGTACTTC
TRBJ2-3 | . | TRBV7-7 | many | CASSLASGGATDTQYF | TGTGCTAGCAGCTTAGCGTCAGGCGGGGCGACAGATACGCAGTATTTT
TRBJ2-5 | . | TRBV12-3/TRBV12-4 | many | CASRGHTGTYQETQYF | TGTGCCAGCAGGGGCCATACAGGGACGTACCAAGAGACCCAGTACTTC
TRBJ2-1 | . | TRBV5-1 | many | CASSLATSLAPKFF | TGCGCCAGCAGCTTGGCGACGTCGCTAGCCCCGAAGTTCTTC
TRBJ1-2 | . | TRBV20-1 | many | CSAYRDTHGYTF | TGCAGTGCTTACCGGGACACGCATGGCTACACCTTC
TRBJ1-1 | . | TRBV6-2/TRBV6-3 | many | CASRTLNTEAFF | TGTGCCAGCAGGACCCTGAACACTGAAGCTTTCTTT
TRBJ1-5 | . | TRBV15 | . | CATSRDNHRASRNQPQHF | TGTGCCACCAGCAGAGACAACCACAGGGCGTCCCGCAATCAGCCCCAGCATTTT
TRBJ2-1 | . | TRBV11-2 | many | CASSPRPSDNEQFF | TGTGCCAGCAGCCCAAGACCATCCGACAATGAGCAGTTCTTC
TRBJ1-5 | . | TRBV12-3/TRBV12-4 | many | CASREDNQPQHF | TGTGCCAGCAGGGAGGACAATCAGCCCCAGCATTTT
TRBJ2-7 | . | TRBV7-9 | many | CASSAPPSSYEQYF | TGTGCCAGCAGCGCGCCGCCGTCCTCCTACGAGCAGTACTTC
TRBJ1-2 | . | TRBV5-1 | many | CASSLAQNYGYTF | TGCGCCAGCAGCTTGGCACAGAACTATGGCTACACCTTC
TRBJ1-4 | TRBD1 | TRBV5-1 | few | CASSLTGTGREKLFF | TGCGCCAGCAGCCTAACCGGGACAGGACGAGAAAAACTGTTTTTT
TRBJ2-1 | . | TRBV2 | many | CASSERNEQFF | TGTGCCAGCAGTGAAAGGAATGAGCAGTTCTTC
TRBJ2-7 | . | TRBV20-1 | many | CSAGQNLNSYEQYF | TGCAGTGCAGGACAGAACCTTAACTCCTACGAGCAGTACTTC
TRBJ2-5 | . | TRBV7-2 | many | CASSFSRSPETQYF | TGTGCCAGCAGCTTCAGTCGAAGCCCAGAGACCCAGTACTTC
TRBJ1-6 | . | TRBV20-1 | many | CSARDRGEIYSPLHF | TGCAGTGCTAGAGACCGGGGAGAGATTTATTCACCCCTCCACTTT
TRBJ2-3 | . | TRBV10-3 | many | CAISRQDTDTQYF | TGTGCCATCAGTAGGCAGGACACAGATACGCAGTATTTT
TRBJ2-1 | TRBD2 | TRBV7-9 | many | CASNRLAGDNEQFF | TGTGCCAGCAACAGACTAGCGGGCGACAATGAGCAGTTCTTC
TRBJ2-7 | TRBD1 | TRBV5-1 | many | CASSLEDRGGYEQYF | TGCGCCAGCAGCTTAGAGGACAGGGGAGGCTACGAGCAGTACTTC
TRBJ2-1 | TRBD2 | TRBV4-1 | many | CASSQELGRGANEQFF | TGCGCCAGCAGCCAAGAACTCGGGCGGGGGGCCAATGAGCAGTTCTTC